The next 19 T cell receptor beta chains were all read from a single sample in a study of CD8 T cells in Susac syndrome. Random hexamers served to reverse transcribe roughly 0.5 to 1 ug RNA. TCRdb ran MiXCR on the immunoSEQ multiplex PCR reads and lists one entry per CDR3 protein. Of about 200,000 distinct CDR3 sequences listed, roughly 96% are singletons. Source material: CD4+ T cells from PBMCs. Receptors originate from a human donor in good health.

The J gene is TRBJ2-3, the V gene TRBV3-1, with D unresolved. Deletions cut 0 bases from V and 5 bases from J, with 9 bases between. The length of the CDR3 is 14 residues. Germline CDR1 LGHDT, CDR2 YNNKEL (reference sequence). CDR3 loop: CASSQDVNLDTQYF. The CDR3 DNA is TGTGCCAGCAGCCAAGACGTGAATTTAGATACGCAGTATTTT.

CDR3 region: CSYEEANTEAFF. The DNA of the CDR3 is TGCAGCTACGAGGAAGCTAACACTGAAGCTTTCTTT. The J gene is TRBJ1-1, the V gene TRBV29-1; D is unclear. V lost 8 bases to trimming and J lost 2 bases, with 12 bases between them. This CDR3 spans 12 amino acids. CDR1 SQVTM and CDR2 ANQGSEA come from the germline V gene.

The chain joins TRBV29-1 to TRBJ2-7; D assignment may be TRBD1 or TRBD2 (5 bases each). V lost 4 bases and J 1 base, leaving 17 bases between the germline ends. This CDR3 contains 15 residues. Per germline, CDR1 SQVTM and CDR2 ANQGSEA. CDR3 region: CSVAGPNVGSYEQYF. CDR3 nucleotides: TGCAGCGTTGCGGGACCGAACGTCGGGTCCTACGAGCAGTACTTC.

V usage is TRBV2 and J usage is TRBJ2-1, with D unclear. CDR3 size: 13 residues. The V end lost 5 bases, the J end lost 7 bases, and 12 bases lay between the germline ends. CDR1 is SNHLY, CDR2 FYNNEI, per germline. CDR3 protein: CASSRAGLNEQFF. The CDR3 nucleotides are TGTGCCAGCAGTCGAGCCGGGCTGAATGAGCAGTTCTTC.

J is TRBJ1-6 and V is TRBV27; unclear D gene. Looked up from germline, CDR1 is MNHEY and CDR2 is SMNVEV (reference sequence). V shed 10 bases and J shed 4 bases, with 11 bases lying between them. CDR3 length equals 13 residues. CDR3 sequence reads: CATALGYNSPLHF. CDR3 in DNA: TGTGCCACCGCCTTGGGATATAATTCACCCCTCCACTTT.

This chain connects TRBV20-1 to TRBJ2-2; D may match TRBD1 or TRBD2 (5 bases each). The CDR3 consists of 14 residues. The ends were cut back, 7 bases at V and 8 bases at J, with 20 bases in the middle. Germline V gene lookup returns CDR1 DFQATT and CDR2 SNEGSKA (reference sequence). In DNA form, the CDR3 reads TGCAGTGGAATACGCACCCCGGGGCCTGGGGAGCTGTTTTTT. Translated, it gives CSGIRTPGPGELFF.

The CDR3 sequence: CASSDGTGVFYGYTF. The DNA of the CDR3 is TGTGCCAGCAGCGACGGGACAGGGGTCTTCTATGGCTACACCTTC. This chain uses TRBV14 with TRBJ1-2; 10 nucleotides align to TRBD1. This CDR3 comprises 15 residues. Losses at the gene ends were 5 bases for V and 4 bases for J; bases not matched to a gene: 7. Germline values: CDR1 SGHDN, CDR2 FVKESK.

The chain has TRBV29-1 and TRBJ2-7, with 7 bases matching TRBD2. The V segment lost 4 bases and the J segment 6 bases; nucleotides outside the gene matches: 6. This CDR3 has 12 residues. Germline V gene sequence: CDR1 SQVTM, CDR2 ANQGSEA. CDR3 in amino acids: CSVVAGAGEQYV. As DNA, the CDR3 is TGCAGCGTTGTTGCGGGAGCGGGCGAGCAGTACGTC.

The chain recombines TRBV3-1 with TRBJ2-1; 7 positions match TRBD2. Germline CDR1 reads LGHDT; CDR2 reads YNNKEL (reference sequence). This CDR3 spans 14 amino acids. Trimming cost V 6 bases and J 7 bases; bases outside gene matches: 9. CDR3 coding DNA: TGTGCCAGCAGATACCAGATGGGGGGGAATGAGCAGTTCTTC. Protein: CASRYQMGGNEQFF.

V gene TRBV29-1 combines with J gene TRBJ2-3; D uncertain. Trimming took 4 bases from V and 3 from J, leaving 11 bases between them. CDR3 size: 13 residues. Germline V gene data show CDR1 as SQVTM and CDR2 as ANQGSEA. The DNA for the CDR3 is TGCAGCGTTGGGCAGTTGAAGACAGATACGCAGTATTTT. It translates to CSVGQLKTDTQYF.

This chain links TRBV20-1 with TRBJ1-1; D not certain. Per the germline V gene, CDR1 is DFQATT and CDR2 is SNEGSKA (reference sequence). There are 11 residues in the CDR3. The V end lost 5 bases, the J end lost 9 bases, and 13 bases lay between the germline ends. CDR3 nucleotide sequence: TGCAGTGCTGGTGGGGTTGGCAAAGCTTTCTTT. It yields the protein CSAGGVGKAFF.

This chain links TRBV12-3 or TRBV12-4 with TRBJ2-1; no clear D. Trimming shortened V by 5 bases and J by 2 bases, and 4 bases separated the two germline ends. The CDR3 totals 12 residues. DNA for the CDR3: TGTGCCAGCAGTCTCCCCTACAATGAGCAGTTCTTC. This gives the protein CASSLPYNEQFF.

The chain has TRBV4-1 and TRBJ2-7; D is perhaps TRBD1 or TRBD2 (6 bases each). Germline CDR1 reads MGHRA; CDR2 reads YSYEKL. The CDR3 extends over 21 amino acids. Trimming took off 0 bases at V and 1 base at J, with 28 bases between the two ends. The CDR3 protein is CASSQDFAQGRAGSTSYEQYV. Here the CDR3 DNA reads TGCGCCAGCAGCCAAGATTTTGCCCAGGGGCGTGCCGGGAGTACTTCCTACGAGCAGTACGTC.

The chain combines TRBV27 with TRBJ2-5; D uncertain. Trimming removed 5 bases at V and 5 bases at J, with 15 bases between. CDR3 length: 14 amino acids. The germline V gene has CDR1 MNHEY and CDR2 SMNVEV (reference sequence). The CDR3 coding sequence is TGTGCCAGCAGTCCCAGACAAGTTGGGGAGACCCAGTACTTC. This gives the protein CASSPRQVGETQYF.

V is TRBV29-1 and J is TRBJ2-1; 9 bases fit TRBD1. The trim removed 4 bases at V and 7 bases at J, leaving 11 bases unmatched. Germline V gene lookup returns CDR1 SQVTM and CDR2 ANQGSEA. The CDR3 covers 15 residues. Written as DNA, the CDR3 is TGCAGCGTTGGGGACCCGGGACAGGGAGCTAATGAGCAGTTCTTC. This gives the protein CSVGDPGQGANEQFF.

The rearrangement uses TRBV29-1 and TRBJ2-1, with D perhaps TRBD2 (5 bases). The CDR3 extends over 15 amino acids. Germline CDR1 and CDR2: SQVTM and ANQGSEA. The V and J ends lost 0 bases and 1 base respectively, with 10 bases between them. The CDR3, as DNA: TGCAGCGTTGAAGATTCCCCGGGATCCTACAATGAGCAGTTCTTC. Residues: CSVEDSPGSYNEQFF.

The CDR3 reads CASSLMGGQDTQYF. The DNA of the CDR3 is TGCGCCAGCAGCTTGATGGGAGGCCAGGATACGCAGTATTTT. This chain joins TRBV5-1 and TRBJ2-3, with D perhaps matching TRBD2 (6 bases). CDR1 and CDR2 from the germline V gene are SGHRS and YFSETQ. The CDR3 is 14 residues long. V lost 1 base, J lost 6 bases, and 12 bases lay in between.

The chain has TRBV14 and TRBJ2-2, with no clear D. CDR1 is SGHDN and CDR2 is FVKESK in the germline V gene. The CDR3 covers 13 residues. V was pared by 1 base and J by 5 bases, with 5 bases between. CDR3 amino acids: CASSQVRTGELFF. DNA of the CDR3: TGTGCCAGCAGCCAAGTCCGGACCGGGGAGCTGTTTTTT.

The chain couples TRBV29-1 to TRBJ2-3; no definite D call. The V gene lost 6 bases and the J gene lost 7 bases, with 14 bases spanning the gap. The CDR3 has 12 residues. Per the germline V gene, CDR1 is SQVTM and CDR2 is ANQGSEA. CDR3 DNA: TGCAGCGTGGCGACCCGGCGTAATACGCAGTATTTT. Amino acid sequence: CSVATRRNTQYF.